Presented here are 8 T cell receptor beta chains from one specimen sequenced in a study of T cells in Graves' hyperthyroidism and ophthalmopathy. TCR beta CDR3 region amplification was performed from RNA transcripts. The primer set for the first-round RT-PCR of the TCR CDR3 was HTBI. TCRdb re-derived calls from the multiplex PCR reads in MiXCR, one entry per CDR3 protein. Of 270,000 or so distinct CDR3 sequences in the sample, 12% to 15% were seen once. Sequenced sample: blood. All receptors derive from a woman between 45 and 60 years old with Graves' hyperthyroidism that later progressed to Graves' ophthalmopathy.

This rearrangement joins TRBV12-3 or TRBV12-4 to TRBJ1-4; 9 bases fit TRBD1. V lost 6 bases to trimming and J lost 10 bases; unmatched junction nucleotides: 6. This CDR3 spans 13 amino acids. CDR3 sequence: CASRGTGTGKLFF. CDR3 in DNA: TGTGCCAGCAGGGGGACAGGGACTGGAAAACTGTTTTTT.

This clonotype was recorded at least ten times. The rearrangement joins TRBV4-1 to TRBJ1-4; the match to TRBD1 covers 7 bases. The V gene's germline CDR1 is MGHRA and CDR2 YSYEKL. The CDR3 contains 16 residues. V lost 2 bases and J lost 6; bases outside the gene matches: 9. In DNA form, the CDR3 reads TGCGCCAGCAGCCAAAAGGGGCAGGGGGGACATGAAAAACTGTTTTTT. Protein: CASSQKGQGGHEKLFF.

This clonotype appeared many times. J is TRBJ2-1 and V is TRBV27; 8 positions match TRBD1. The CDR3 is 16 residues long. J lost 3 bases, V lost 4 bases, and 8 bases had no gene match. Germline CDR1 and CDR2: MNHEY and SMNVEV (reference sequence). The CDR3 reads CASSSTGALNYNEQFF. Here the CDR3 DNA reads TGTGCCAGCAGTTCGACAGGGGCTCTGAACTACAATGAGCAGTTCTTC.

The V and J genes are TRBV7-2 and TRBJ2-7; no clear D. CDR1 and CDR2 (germline): SGHTA, FQGNSA. The CDR3 is 15 residues long. Deletions cut 0 bases from V and 3 bases from J, with 12 bases between. In DNA, the CDR3 is TGTGCCAGCAGCTTAGCTGAGCAGTTCAACTACGAGCAGTACTTC. This encodes CASSLAEQFNYEQYF.

This clonotype came up many times. This rearrangement joins TRBV12-5 to TRBJ2-1, with a possible D match to TRBD2 (5 bases). This CDR3 spans 13 amino acids. Trimming stripped 5 bases from V and 10 bases from J, with 15 bases between. Germline-derived CDR1 and CDR2 are LGHNT and FRNRAP. CDR3 nucleotides: TGTGCTAGTGGTAAAGAGGGCGGGCTAGAGCAGTTCTTC. It translates to CASGKEGGLEQFF.

There are many counts of this clonotype. V and J are TRBV11-2 and TRBJ2-3, with TRBD2 matching 10 bases. The V segment lost 3 bases and the J segment 0 bases; nucleotides outside the gene matches: 6. Germline V gene sequence: CDR1 SGHAT, CDR2 FQNNGV. CDR3 length: 17 residues. This CDR3 reads CASSLGLAITSTDTQYF. In DNA form, the CDR3 reads TGTGCCAGCAGCTTGGGACTAGCGATCACTAGCACAGATACGCAGTATTTT.

This clonotype was recorded many times. The CDR3 DNA reads TGTGCCATCAGTGAGGTAAGAGGCGAGCAGTACTTC. As protein: CAISEVRGEQYF. The chain has TRBV10-3 and TRBJ2-7; D remains ambiguous. V was clipped by 2 bases and J by 6 bases, with 8 bases between them. Germline loops: CDR1 ENHRY, CDR2 SYGVKD. This CDR3 contains 12 residues.

This clonotype was seen repeatedly, ten times or more. The V and J genes are TRBV28 and TRBJ1-1, with D unclear. The germline CDR1 and CDR2 sequences are MDHEN and SYDVKM. The CDR3 consists of 16 residues. The V gene lost 1 base and the J gene lost 1 base, with 13 bases spanning the gap. CDR3 sequence (DNA): TGTGCCAGCAGTTTATTGGCCGGACGAAAGAACACTGAAGCTTTCTTT. This gives the protein CASSLLAGRKNTEAFF.